This TCR beta chain was identified in a study of blood T cell repertoires in COVID-19. Sequencing used immunoSEQ multiplex PCR; TCRdb keeps in-frame clones, though not all of them. Among 130,000 to 150,000 clones, under 90% were seen once, and the ten largest hold approximately 6.5%. Germline lookup yields CDR1 SEHNR and CDR2 FQNEAQ (reference sequence). This CDR3 has 15 residues. The V segment lost 0 bases and the J segment 9 bases; nucleotides outside the gene matches: 5. This clonotype was obtained from a human donor in a cohort sampled during active COVID-19. The chain has TRBV7-9 and TRBJ1-6, with 7 bases matching TRBD1. Sequenced sample: peripheral blood. DNA for the CDR3: TGTGCCAGCAGCTTAGCGGCAGGGGGAGGTTCACCCCTCCACTTT. Translated, it gives CASSLAAGGGSPLHF.